These 5 T cell receptor beta chains were sequenced from one sample in a study of identifying expanded T cells in peripheral blood. Clones were read by immunoSEQ multiplex PCR, and TCRdb kept only the in-frame ones, dropping some. The sample lists about 97,000 clones, about 91% occurring once. The specimen was blood. These receptors were obtained from a person between 18 and 75 years old in good health.

The chain recombines TRBV6-5 with TRBJ2-5; the D gene is possibly TRBD1 (6 bases). Germline loops: CDR1 MNHEY, CDR2 SVGAGI. Trimming cost V 2 bases and J 4 bases, with 14 bases left between them. The CDR3 consists of 15 residues. For the CDR3, the DNA is TGTGCCAGCAGTTACACGGTGGGACAAGGAGAGACCCAGTACTTC. Amino acid sequence: CASSYTVGQGETQYF.

Worth noting for this clone: At the DNA level, this CDR3 is encoded by other sequences in the same sample as well. V and J are TRBV5-1 and TRBJ1-1; D gene ambiguous. This CDR3 region has 15 residues. Germline lookup yields CDR1 SGHRS and CDR2 YFSETQ. Trimming shortened V by 0 bases and J by 1 base, and 10 bases separated the two germline ends. The CDR3 DNA reads as TGCGCCAGCAGCTTGGGAGGTGTGGGGAACACTGAAGCTTTCTTT. Translated, it gives CASSLGGVGNTEAFF.

The rearrangement links TRBV29-1 to TRBJ2-7; D possibly corresponds to TRBD1 (5 bases). The length of the CDR3 is 12 residues. The germline V gene encodes CDR1 SQVTM and CDR2 ANQGSEA. V was shortened by 5 bases and J by 3 bases, with 11 bases between the two germline ends. CDR3 residues: CSVRTGDYEQYF. The CDR3 DNA reads TGCAGCGTTCGAACAGGAGACTACGAGCAGTACTTC.

The chain employs TRBV7-9 and TRBJ2-5, with TRBD1 as a possible D gene (6 bases). Deletions cut 3 bases from V and 2 bases from J, with 13 bases between. This CDR3 region has 15 residues. The germline V gene encodes CDR1 SEHNR and CDR2 FQNEAQ (reference sequence). The CDR3 loop reads CASSLDPDSQETQYF. CDR3 sequence (DNA): TGTGCCAGCAGCTTGGACCCGGACAGTCAAGAGACCCAGTACTTC.

This chain uses TRBV7-9 with TRBJ2-7, with 7 bases that match TRBD1. Germline values: CDR1 SEHNR, CDR2 FQNEAQ (reference sequence). The CDR3 sequence is 14 residues long. The V and J ends lost 3 bases and 3 bases, in that order; junction bases with no gene match: 5. CDR3 DNA sequence: TGTGCCAGCAGCTTTAGACAGGGCCACTACGAGCAGTACTTC. As protein: CASSFRQGHYEQYF.